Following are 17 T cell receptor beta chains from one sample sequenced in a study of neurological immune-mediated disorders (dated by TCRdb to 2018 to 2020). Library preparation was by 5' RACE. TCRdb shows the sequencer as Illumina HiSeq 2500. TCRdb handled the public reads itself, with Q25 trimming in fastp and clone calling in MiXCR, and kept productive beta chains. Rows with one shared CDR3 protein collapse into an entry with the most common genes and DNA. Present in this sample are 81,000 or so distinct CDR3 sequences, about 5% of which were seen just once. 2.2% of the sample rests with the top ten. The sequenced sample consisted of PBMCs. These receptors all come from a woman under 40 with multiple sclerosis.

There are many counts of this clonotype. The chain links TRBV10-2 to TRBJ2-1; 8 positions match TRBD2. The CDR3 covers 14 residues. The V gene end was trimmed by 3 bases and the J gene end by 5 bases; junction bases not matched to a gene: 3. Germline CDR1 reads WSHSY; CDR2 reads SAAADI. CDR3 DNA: TGCGCCAGCAGTGAAACTAGCGGCCACAATGAGCAGTTCTTC. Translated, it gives CASSETSGHNEQFF.

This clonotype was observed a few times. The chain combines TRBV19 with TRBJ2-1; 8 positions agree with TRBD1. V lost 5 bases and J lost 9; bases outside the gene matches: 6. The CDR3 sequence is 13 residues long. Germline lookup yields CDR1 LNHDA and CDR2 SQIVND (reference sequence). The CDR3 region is CASSPGQGGEQFF. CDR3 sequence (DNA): TGTGCCAGTAGTCCTGGACAGGGAGGTGAGCAGTTCTTC.

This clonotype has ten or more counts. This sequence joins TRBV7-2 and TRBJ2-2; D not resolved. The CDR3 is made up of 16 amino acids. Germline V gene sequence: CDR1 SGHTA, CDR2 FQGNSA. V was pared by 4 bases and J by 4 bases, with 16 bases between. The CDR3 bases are TGTGCCAGCAGCTCGGGCCCCGGGCGCGGCACCGGGGAGCTGTTTTTT. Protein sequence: CASSSGPGRGTGELFF. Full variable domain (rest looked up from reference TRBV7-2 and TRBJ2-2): GAGVSQSPSNKVTEKGKDVELRCDPISGHTALYWYRQSLGQGLEFLIYFQGNSAPDKSGLPSDRFSAERTGGSVSTLTIQRTQQEDSAVYLCASSSGPGRGTGELFFGEGSRLTVL.

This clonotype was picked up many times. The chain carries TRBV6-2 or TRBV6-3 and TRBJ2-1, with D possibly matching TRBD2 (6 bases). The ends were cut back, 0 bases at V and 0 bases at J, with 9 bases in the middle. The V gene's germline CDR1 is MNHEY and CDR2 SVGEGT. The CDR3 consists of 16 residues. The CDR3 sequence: CASSYSGGNSYNEQFF. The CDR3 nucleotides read TGTGCCAGCAGTTACTCGGGGGGTAACTCCTACAATGAGCAGTTCTTC.

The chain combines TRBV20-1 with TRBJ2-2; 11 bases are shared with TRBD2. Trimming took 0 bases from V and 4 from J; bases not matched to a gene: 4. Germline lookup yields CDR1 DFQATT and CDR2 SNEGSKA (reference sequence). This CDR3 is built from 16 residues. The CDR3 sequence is CSARDYSGGATGELFF. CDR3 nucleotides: TGCAGTGCTAGAGATTATAGCGGGGGGGCCACCGGGGAGCTGTTTTTT.

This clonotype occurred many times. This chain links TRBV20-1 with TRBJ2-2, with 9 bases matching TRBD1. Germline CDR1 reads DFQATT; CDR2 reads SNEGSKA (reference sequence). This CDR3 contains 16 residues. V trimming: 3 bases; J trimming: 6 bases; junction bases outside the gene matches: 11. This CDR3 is CSASPAEGQGPGELFF. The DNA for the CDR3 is TGCAGTGCTAGCCCGGCAGAGGGACAGGGCCCCGGGGAGCTGTTTTTT.

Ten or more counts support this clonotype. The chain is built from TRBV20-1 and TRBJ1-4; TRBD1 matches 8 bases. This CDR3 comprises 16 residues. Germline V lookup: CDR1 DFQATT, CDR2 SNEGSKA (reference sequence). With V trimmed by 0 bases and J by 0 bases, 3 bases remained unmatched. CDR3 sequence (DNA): TGCAGTGCTAGAGAGGGACAGGCAGCAACTAATGAAAAACTGTTTTTT. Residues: CSAREGQAATNEKLFF.

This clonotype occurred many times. This CDR3 is CASRDGGISTNEKLFF. CDR3 sequence (DNA): TGCGCCAGCAGGGACGGGGGAATATCAACTAATGAAAAACTGTTTTTT. This chain links TRBV10-2 with TRBJ1-4; maybe TRBD1 (5 bases). CDR3 length: 16 amino acids. V was pared by 6 bases and J by 0 bases, with 14 bases between. The germline V gene has CDR1 WSHSY and CDR2 SAAADI.

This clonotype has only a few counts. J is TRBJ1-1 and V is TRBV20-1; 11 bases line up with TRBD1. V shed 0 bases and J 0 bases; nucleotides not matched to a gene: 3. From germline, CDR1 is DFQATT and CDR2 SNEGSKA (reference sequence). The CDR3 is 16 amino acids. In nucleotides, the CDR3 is TGCAGTGCTAGAGATCGGACAGGGGGCCTGAACACTGAAGCTTTCTTT. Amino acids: CSARDRTGGLNTEAFF.

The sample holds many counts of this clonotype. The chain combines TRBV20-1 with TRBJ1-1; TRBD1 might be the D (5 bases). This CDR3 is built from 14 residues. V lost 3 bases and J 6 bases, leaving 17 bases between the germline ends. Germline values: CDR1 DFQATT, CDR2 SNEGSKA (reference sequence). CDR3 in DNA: TGCAGTGCTAGGTACAGGACCGGGGGGGCTGAAGCTTTCTTT. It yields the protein CSARYRTGGAEAFF.

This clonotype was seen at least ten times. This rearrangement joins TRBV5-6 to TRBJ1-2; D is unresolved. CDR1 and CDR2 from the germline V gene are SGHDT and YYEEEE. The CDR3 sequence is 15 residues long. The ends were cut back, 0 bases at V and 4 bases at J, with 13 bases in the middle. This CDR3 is CASSLVEGLRYGYTF. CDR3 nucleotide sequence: TGTGCCAGCAGCTTGGTCGAGGGTTTACGCTATGGCTACACCTTC.

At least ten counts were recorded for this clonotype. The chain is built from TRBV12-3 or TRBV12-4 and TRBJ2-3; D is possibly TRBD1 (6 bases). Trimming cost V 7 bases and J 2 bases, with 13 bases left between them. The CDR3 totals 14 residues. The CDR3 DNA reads TGTGCCAGCACCCTACAGGGCCCCACAGATACGCAGTATTTT. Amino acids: CASTLQGPTDTQYF.

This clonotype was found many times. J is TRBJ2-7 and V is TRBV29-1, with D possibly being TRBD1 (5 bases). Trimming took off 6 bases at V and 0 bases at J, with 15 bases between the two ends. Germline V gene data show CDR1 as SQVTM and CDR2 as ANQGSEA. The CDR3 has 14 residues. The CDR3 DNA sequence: TGCAGCGTAACAGGAACTTTGGGCTCCTACGAGCAGTACTTC. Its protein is CSVTGTLGSYEQYF.

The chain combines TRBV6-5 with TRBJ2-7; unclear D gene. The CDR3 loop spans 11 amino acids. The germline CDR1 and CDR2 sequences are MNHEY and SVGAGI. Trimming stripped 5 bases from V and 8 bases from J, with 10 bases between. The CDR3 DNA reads TGTGCCAGCAGTACGACGACAAAGCAGTACTTC. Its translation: CASSTTTKQYF.

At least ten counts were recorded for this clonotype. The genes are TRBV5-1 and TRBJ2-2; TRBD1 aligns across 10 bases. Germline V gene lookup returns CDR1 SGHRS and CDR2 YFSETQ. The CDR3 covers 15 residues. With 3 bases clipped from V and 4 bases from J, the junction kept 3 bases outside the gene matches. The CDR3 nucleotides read TGCGCCAGCAGCTGGGGACAGGGGAGCACCGGGGAGCTGTTTTTT. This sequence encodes CASSWGQGSTGELFF.

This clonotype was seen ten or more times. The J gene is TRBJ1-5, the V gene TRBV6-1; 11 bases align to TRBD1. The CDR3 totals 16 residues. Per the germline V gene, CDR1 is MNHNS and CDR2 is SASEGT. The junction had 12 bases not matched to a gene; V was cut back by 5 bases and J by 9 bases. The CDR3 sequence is CASSRSGQGALGPQHF. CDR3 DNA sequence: TGTGCCAGCAGTAGATCAGGACAGGGGGCCTTGGGGCCCCAGCATTTT.

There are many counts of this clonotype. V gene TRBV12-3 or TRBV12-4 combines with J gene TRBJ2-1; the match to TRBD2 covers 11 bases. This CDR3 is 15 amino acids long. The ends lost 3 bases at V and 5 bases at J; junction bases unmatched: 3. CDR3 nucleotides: TGTGCCAGCAGTTTTCAACTAGCGGGGGACAATGAGCAGTTCTTC. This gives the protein CASSFQLAGDNEQFF.